This T cell receptor beta chain emerged from a study of T cell responses to AZD1222 COVID-19 vaccine. CDR3 size: 14 residues. Looked up from germline, CDR1 is SGHDT and CDR2 is YYEEEE. Trimming stripped 3 bases from V and 1 base from J, with 10 bases between. Repertoires were generated with immunoSEQ multiplex PCR, while TCRdb's copy carries only in-frame clones and drops some. Altogether 150,000 to 200,000 clones are present, about 86% being singletons, with the ten largest covering more than 9%. The sequence was obtained from an adult who received the AZD1222 COVID-19 vaccine. Sequencing used peripheral blood, obtained 28 days after the second AZD1222 dose. The chain has TRBV5-6 and TRBJ1-1; D is undetermined. CDR3 nucleotides: TGTGCCAGCAGCTGGGTCAATAGGAACACTGAAGCTTTCTTT. Translated, it gives CASSWVNRNTEAFF. Supplemented by reference TRBV5-6 and TRBJ1-1, the full variable domain reads DAGVTQSPTHLIKTRGQQVTLRCSPKSGHDTVSWYQQALGQGPQFIFQYYEEEERQRGNFPDRFSGHQFPNYSSELNVNALLLGDSALYLCASSWVNRNTEAFFGQGTRLTVV.